The sequence of this TCR beta chain was determined in a study of T cell changes during pregnancy in multiple sclerosis. The germline CDR1 and CDR2 sequences are SGDLS and YYNGEE. This CDR3 is built from 15 residues. V was pared by 4 bases and J by 1 base, with 4 bases of the junction left unmatched. TCRdb's copy holds only in-frame clones and misses some; the assay was immunoSEQ multiplex PCR. The repertoire holds under 80,000 clones, roughly 94% seen once, with 0.58% in the top ten. This receptor was taken from a female donor with multiple sclerosis, enrolled in a pregnancy study. The rearrangement joins TRBV9 to TRBJ1-3; 8 nucleotides align to TRBD1. The starting material was peripheral blood, obtained in the third trimester of pregnancy. CDR3 residues: CASSSRTGSGNTIYF. The DNA of the CDR3 is TGTGCCAGCAGCTCCCGGACAGGGTCTGGAAACACCATATATTTT.